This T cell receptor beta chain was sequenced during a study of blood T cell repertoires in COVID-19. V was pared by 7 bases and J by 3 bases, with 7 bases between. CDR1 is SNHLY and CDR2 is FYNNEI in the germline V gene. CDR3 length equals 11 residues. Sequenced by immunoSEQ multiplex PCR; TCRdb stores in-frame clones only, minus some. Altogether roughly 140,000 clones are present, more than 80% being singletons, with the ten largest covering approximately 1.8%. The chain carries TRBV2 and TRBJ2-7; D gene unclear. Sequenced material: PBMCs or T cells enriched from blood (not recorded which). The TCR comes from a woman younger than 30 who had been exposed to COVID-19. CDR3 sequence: CASNRNYEQYF. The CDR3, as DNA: TGTGCCAGCAACAGAAACTACGAGCAGTACTTC.